This T cell receptor beta chain was sequenced in a study of Ad26.COV2.S vaccination and SARS-CoV-2 variants. Profiled with immunoSEQ multiplex PCR; TCRdb holds only in-frame clones, not every one. Seen here are 400,000 or so clones, 75% to 90% observed once, and the top ten hold approximately 3.7%. The CDR3 extends over 16 amino acids. In germline, CDR1 is MNHNY, CDR2 SVGAGI (reference sequence). V was pared by 6 bases and J by 6 bases, with 12 bases of the junction left unmatched. Treatment specified: 15 to 20 received Ad26.COV2.S at low or high dose, single or two shots; several received placebo; per-sample allocation not given. Specimens were obtained on day 63 following the first vaccine or placebo injection.

The source material was peripheral blood, sampled in a trial of Ad26.COV2.S vaccine versus placebo. This sequence joins TRBV6-6 and TRBJ2-2; 8 bases fit TRBD2. The receptor was derived from a person between 18 and 59 years old who received the Ad26.COV2.S COVID-19 vaccine or a placebo. The CDR3, as DNA: TGTGCCAGCAGCCCTCCCATCGGACTAGCATCCGGGGAGCTGTTTTTT. It yields the protein CASSPPIGLASGELFF.